Described below is a single T cell receptor beta chain sequence and its context. What it binds is not known. The entry originates in a study of T cell responses to AZD1222 COVID-19 vaccine. Assay: immunoSEQ multiplex PCR; the TCRdb copy retains only in-frame clones and omits some. The sample contains some 140,000 clones, 90% of which appear only once. Study observations and caveats: Reports indicate that nearly half of spike-specific TCRs are directed at unmutated variant regions. Only a handful of AZD1222 recipients were seropositive at baseline.

The germline V gene encodes CDR1 SNHLY and CDR2 FYNNEI. This CDR3 spans 16 amino acids. The junction had 12 bases not matched to a gene; V was cut back by 5 bases and J by 7 bases. This TCR came from an adult in good health. This chain links TRBV2 with TRBJ2-1, with 9 bases that match TRBD2. The material sequenced was peripheral blood, taken on day 0 of AZD1222 vaccination. The CDR3 DNA reads TGTGCCAGCAGTCGAAGTAGGCTAGCGGGAAGAAATGAGCAGTTCTTC. This codes for CASSRSRLAGRNEQFF.